Listed below are T cell receptor beta chains from one sample, sequenced in a study of T cell changes during pregnancy in multiple sclerosis. Here immunoSEQ multiplex PCR was the method, and the copy in TCRdb shows in-frame clones only, minus some. The sample includes about 39,000 clones, approximately 90% seen only once; the top ten take about 27%. The input for sequencing was CD8+ T cells from peripheral blood mononuclear cells, taken before pregnancy. The source is a female donor with multiple sclerosis, enrolled in a pregnancy study. CDR3s include the opening cysteine and the closing phenylalanine or tryptophan. Fields, in order: J gene, D gene, V gene, clone size, CDR3 protein, CDR3 DNA. D genes are given only for firm matches. Where a row states a size, it is once, few, many or the class of an expanded clone; other rows omit it.

>TRBJ1-1|TRBD1|TRBV7-9|-
CASSPPGQGARAFF
TGTGCCAGCAGCCCCCCCGGACAGGGTGCTCGGGCTTTCTTT
>TRBJ2-2|-|TRBV27|-
CASSSSGLPPGELFF
-
>TRBJ2-1|-|TRBV27|-
CASSLVRLNNEQFF
TGTGCCAGCAGTTTAGTCAGGTTAAACAATGAGCAGTTCTTC
>TRBJ2-3|TRBD1|TRBV27|-
CASKGALGTDTQYF
TGTGCCAGCAAGGGGGCGTTGGGCACAGATACGCAGTATTTT
>TRBJ2-3|TRBD2|TRBV4-1|-
CASKELATTDTQYF
TGCGCCAGCAAGGAACTAGCGACCACAGATACGCAGTATTTT
>TRBJ2-1|TRBD1|TRBV29-1|-
CSVEKRGRMDEQFF
TGCAGCGTAGAAAAAAGGGGGCGCATGGATGAGCAGTTCTTC
>TRBJ1-1|TRBD1|TRBV30|-
CAWKQGEAFF
TGTGCCTGGAAACAGGGGGAAGCTTTCTTT
>TRBJ2-7|TRBD2|TRBV6-1|-
CASSEAFGRTGEQYF
TGTGCCAGCAGTGAAGCCTTCGGGAGGACCGGCGAGCAGTACTTC
>TRBJ2-2|TRBD1|TRBV25-1|-
CASGGQGASGELFF
TGTGCCTCGGGGGGACAGGGGGCCAGCGGGGAGCTGTTTTTT
>TRBJ2-2|-|TRBV5-4|-
CASSLDRYTGELFF
TGTGCCAGCAGCTTAGACAGATACACCGGGGAGCTGTTTTTT
>TRBJ2-1|TRBD2|TRBV25-1|-
CASSASLAGLRDEQFF
TGTGCCAGCAGTGCTAGTCTAGCGGGGCTGAGGGATGAGCAGTTCTTC
>TRBJ2-3|TRBD2|TRBV27|-
CASSWEAGGTDTQYF
TGTGCCAGCAGTTGGGAAGCGGGAGGCACAGATACGCAGTATTTT
>TRBJ2-7|TRBD1|TRBV9|-
CASSGWDRGGEQYF
TGTGCCAGCAGCGGGTGGGACAGGGGAGGCGAGCAGTACTTC
>TRBJ2-1|-|TRBV7-3|-
CASSPGGVRDNEQFF
TGTGCCAGCAGCCCGGGTGGGGTCAGGGACAATGAGCAGTTCTTC
>TRBJ2-7|-|TRBV9|-
CASSVAEQDYEQYF
TGTGCCAGCAGCGTAGCCGAACAGGACTACGAGCAGTACTTC
>TRBJ2-7|-|TRBV4-2|-
CASSQGEEGSYEQYF
TGTGCCAGCAGCCAAGGAGAAGAGGGCTCCTACGAGCAGTACTTC
>TRBJ2-1|TRBD1|TRBV19|-
CASSMNRGLFF
TGTGCCAGTAGTATGAACAGGGGGCTCTTCTTC
>TRBJ2-1|TRBD2|TRBV2|-
CASSVGSGGGNEQFF
TGTGCCAGCAGTGTAGGTAGCGGGGGGGGAAATGAGCAGTTCTTC
>TRBJ2-1|-|TRBV27|-
CASSLGGTYNEQFF
TGTGCCAGCAGTTTAGGGGGGACCTACAATGAGCAGTTCTTC
>TRBJ1-1|-|TRBV25-1|-
CASSESSGGLENTEAFF
TGTGCCAGCAGTGAATCATCGGGGGGCCTGGAGAACACTGAAGCTTTCTTT
>TRBJ1-1|-|TRBV6-1|-
CASVYSTEAFF
TGTGCCAGCGTGTATAGCACTGAAGCTTTCTTT
>TRBJ1-2|TRBD1|TRBV7-2|once
CASTYLTGGDYGYTF
TGTGCCAGCACCTATCTAACAGGGGGTGACTATGGCTACACCTTC
>TRBJ1-1|-|TRBV11-2|-
CASSFGNTEAFF
TGTGCCAGCAGCTTCGGGAACACTGAAGCTTTCTTT
>TRBJ2-3|TRBD2|TRBV9|-
CASSPGTSGTDTQYF
TGTGCCAGCAGCCCCGGGACTAGCGGCACAGATACGCAGTATTTT
>TRBJ1-1|TRBD1|TRBV19|-
CASSIGQGSTEAFF
TGTGCCAGTAGTATAGGACAGGGGAGCACTGAAGCTTTCTTT
>TRBJ1-3|-|TRBV21-1|-
CASSKASTGSSMRYSGNTIYF
TGTGCCAGCAGCAAAGCAAGTACTGGGAGTTCCATGAGATACTCTGGAAACACCATATATTTT
>TRBJ2-3|-|TRBV9|-
CASSPFGGTDTQYF
TGTGCCAGCAGCCCATTCGGGGGCACAGATACGCAGTATTTT
>TRBJ2-7|TRBD2|TRBV9|-
CASSEGTSASYEQYF
TGTGCCAGCAGCGAGGGGACTAGCGCGTCCTACGAGCAGTACTTC
>TRBJ2-5|TRBD1|TRBV5-6|-
CASSLIRGPWETQYF
TGTGCCAGCAGCTTGATCAGGGGGCCATGGGAGACCCAGTACTTC
>TRBJ1-2|-|TRBV4-1|once
CASSQDKATGPYGYTF
TGCGCCAGCAGCCAAGATAAGGCCACAGGACCATATGGCTACACCTTC
>TRBJ1-2|-|TRBV30|-
CAWSVRRHKVNYGYTF
TGTGCCTGGAGTGTACGGCGGCACAAAGTTAACTATGGCTACACCTTC
>TRBJ2-6|-|TRBV7-8|-
CASSLVGVLGANVLTF
TGTGCCAGCAGCTTAGTAGGGGTTCTTGGGGCCAACGTCCTGACTTTC
>TRBJ2-5|TRBD1|TRBV29-1|-
CSVEVEGQGGETQYF
TGCAGCGTTGAAGTTGAAGGACAGGGGGGGGAGACCCAGTACTTC
>TRBJ2-1|-|TRBV15|-
CATSRPRGGWNEQFF
TGTGCCACCAGCAGGCCGAGGGGGGGATGGAATGAGCAGTTCTTC
>TRBJ1-1|TRBD1|TRBV9|-
CASSGAQGAGTEAFF
TGTGCCAGCAGCGGGGCCCAGGGGGCTGGCACTGAAGCTTTCTTT
>TRBJ2-5|-|TRBV5-1|-
CASSVGETQYF
TGCGCCAGCAGCGTCGGGGAGACCCAGTACTTC
>TRBJ2-3|TRBD2|TRBV30|-
CAWSDSGGLTDTQYF
TGTGCCTGGAGTGACAGCGGGGGGCTCACAGATACGCAGTATTTT
>TRBJ1-1|-|TRBV2|few
CASMRDTEAFF
TGTGCCAGCATGAGGGACACTGAAGCTTTCTTT
>TRBJ2-2|TRBD2|TRBV6-4|few
CASSQTSGATGELFF
TGTGCCAGCAGTCAGACTAGCGGGGCAACCGGGGAGCTGTTTTTT
>TRBJ2-5|-|TRBV6-5|-
CASSYPTGGETQYF
TGTGCCAGCAGTTACCCCACAGGAGGGGAGACCCAGTACTTC
>TRBJ2-4|TRBD2|TRBV5-3|-
CARSIRTSGAPTKNIQYF
TGTGCCAGAAGCATAAGGACTAGCGGAGCGCCTACCAAAAACATTCAGTACTTC
>TRBJ2-7|-|TRBV9|-
CASSPPGTKAEQYF
TGTGCCAGCAGCCCCCCCGGGACAAAGGCCGAGCAGTACTTC
>TRBJ1-2|TRBD1|TRBV30|-
CAYPETGGSYGYTF
TGTGCCTATCCCGAGACAGGGGGTAGCTATGGCTACACCTTC
>TRBJ2-3|TRBD2|TRBV5-1|-
CASSFSGGDTQYF
TGCGCCAGCAGCTTTAGCGGGGGAGATACGCAGTATTTT
>TRBJ1-2|-|TRBV13|-
CASSVLRDRYGYTF
TGTGCCAGCAGCGTCCTCCGGGATCGCTATGGCTACACCTTC
>TRBJ2-3|TRBD2|TRBV29-1|-
CSVEGGTSGTDTQYF
TGCAGCGTTGAAGGGGGGACTAGCGGCACAGATACGCAGTATTTT
>TRBJ2-3|-|TRBV5-4|-
CASSLDGFGADTQYF
TGTGCCAGCAGCTTGGACGGTTTTGGAGCAGATACGCAGTATTTT
>TRBJ2-6|TRBD1|TRBV2|once
CASCRGGGTGANVLTF
TGTGCCAGCTGTAGAGGGGGCGGAACCGGGGCCAACGTCCTGACTTTC
>TRBJ2-6|-|TRBV13|-
CASSRRTAGANVLTF
TGTGCCAGCAGCAGACGGACAGCTGGGGCCAACGTCCTGACTTTC
>TRBJ2-4|TRBD2|TRBV5-3|-
CARSRLAGRVGAKNIQYF
TGTGCCAGAAGTCGACTAGCGGGGCGGGTAGGAGCCAAAAACATTCAGTACTTC
>TRBJ1-2|TRBD1|TRBV10-3|once
CAISAGGNGYTF
TGTGCCATCAGTGCAGGGGGCAATGGCTACACCTTC
>TRBJ2-3|-|TRBV2|-
CASSEREPDTQYF
TGTGCCAGCAGTGAACGGGAACCCGATACGCAGTATTTT
>TRBJ2-1|TRBD2|TRBV19|-
CASSMRIAGVIYNEQFF
TGTGCCAGTAGTATGAGGATAGCGGGAGTAATCTACAATGAGCAGTTCTTC
>TRBJ2-1|TRBD1|TRBV29-1|-
CSVGTGLDNEQFF
TGCAGCGTCGGGACAGGGTTGGACAATGAGCAGTTCTTC
>TRBJ1-1|-|TRBV28|medium-sized
CASSARQTSNTEAFF
TGTGCCAGCAGCGCCCGACAAACCTCGAACACTGAAGCTTTCTTT
>TRBJ1-6|TRBD1|TRBV27|-
CASSLRRTGTYNSPLHF
TGTGCCAGCAGTTTAAGGAGGACAGGGACCTATAATTCACCCCTCCACTTT
>TRBJ2-4|TRBD1|TRBV2|medium-sized
CASNRDRLAKNIQYF
TGTGCCAGCAACCGGGACAGACTAGCCAAAAACATTCAGTACTTC
>TRBJ2-7|-|TRBV5-4|-
CASSLYSFDEQYF
TGTGCCAGCAGCTTGTACTCGTTCGACGAGCAGTACTTC
>TRBJ2-3|TRBD2|TRBV9|-
CASSTSGRLTDTQYF
TGTGCCAGCAGCACCAGCGGGAGGCTCACAGATACGCAGTATTTT
>TRBJ1-5|-|TRBV6-1|-
CASSEEGGGYSNQPQHF
TGTGCCAGCAGTGAAGAAGGCGGTGGTTATAGCAATCAGCCCCAGCATTTT